The present T cell receptor beta chain was sequenced within a study of T-cell reconstitution after alpha-beta-depleted transplantation in children. Overall study results and limits: Several hundred expanded graft clones reportedly were the source of alpha-beta T cells about two months after transplant. Some patients' high day-60 TCRbeta diversity was attributed to recipient cells surviving conditioning. Once a year had passed after transplant, T-cell counts and diversity came mostly from newly produced T cells.

Library preparation (for TCRbeta) was performed with unique molecular identifiers. TCRdb fed the PCR reads into MiXCR, producing one record per CDR3 protein. Among more than 400,000 distinct CDR3 sequences listed, about 10% were seen once. With regard to this clonotype: Its target is unknown.

The input for sequencing was PBMCs, mostly from graft donor cells, taken 180 days after TCRalphabeta/CD19-depleted stem cell transplant. This sequence originates from a female patient between 2 and 15 years old who had a stem cell transplant for aplastic anemia, so the T cells may come from the graft donor.

The CDR3 here is CASSLVEPYNEQFF. CDR3 nucleotides: TGTGCCAGCAGCTTAGTTGAGCCCTACAATGAGCAGTTCTTC. This chain links TRBV7-9 with TRBJ2-1; unclear D gene. The germline V gene has CDR1 SEHNR and CDR2 FQNEAQ (reference sequence). The CDR3 length is 14 residues. The V gene lost 1 base and the J gene lost 2 bases, with 6 bases spanning the gap.